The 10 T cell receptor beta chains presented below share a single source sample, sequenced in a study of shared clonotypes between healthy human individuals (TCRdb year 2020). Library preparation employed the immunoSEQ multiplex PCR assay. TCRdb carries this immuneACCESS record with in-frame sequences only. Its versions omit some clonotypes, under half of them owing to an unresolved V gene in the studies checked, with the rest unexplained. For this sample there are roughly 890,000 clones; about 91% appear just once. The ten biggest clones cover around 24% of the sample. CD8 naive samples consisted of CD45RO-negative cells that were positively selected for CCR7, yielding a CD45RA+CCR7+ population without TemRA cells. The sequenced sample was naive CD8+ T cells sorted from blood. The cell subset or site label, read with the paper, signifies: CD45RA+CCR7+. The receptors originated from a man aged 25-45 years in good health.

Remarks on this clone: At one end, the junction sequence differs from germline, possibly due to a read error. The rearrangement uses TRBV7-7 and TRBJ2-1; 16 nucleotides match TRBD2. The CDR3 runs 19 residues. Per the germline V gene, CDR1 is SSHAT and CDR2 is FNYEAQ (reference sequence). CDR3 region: CASSPKGTSGRVSGNEQFF. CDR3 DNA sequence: TGTGCTAGCAGCCCTAAGGGGACTAGCGGGAGGGTCTCGGGCAATGAGCAGTTCTTC.

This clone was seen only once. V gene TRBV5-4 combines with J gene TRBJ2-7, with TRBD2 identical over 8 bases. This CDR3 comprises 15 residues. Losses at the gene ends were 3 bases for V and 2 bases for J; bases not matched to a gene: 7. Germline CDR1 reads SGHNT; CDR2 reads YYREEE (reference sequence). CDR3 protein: CASSSGVAGTYEQYF. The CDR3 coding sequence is TGTGCCAGCAGCTCCGGGGTAGCGGGAACCTACGAGCAGTACTTC.

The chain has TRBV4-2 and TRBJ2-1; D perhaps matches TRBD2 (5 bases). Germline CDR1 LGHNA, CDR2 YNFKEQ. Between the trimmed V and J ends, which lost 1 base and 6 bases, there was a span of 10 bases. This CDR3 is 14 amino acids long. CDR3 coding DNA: TGTGCCAGCAGCCAAGCCGGACTTCTCAATGAGCAGTTCTTC. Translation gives CASSQAGLLNEQFF.

The CDR3 loop is CASRNPIRDRGYNEQFF. The CDR3 region has the DNA TGCGCCAGCAGGAACCCTATCCGGGACAGGGGCTACAATGAGCAGTTCTTC. This chain connects TRBV10-1 to TRBJ2-1; 10 nucleotides agree with TRBD1. CDR3 length: 17 amino acids. Unmatched junction bases numbered 11, after V lost 6 bases and J lost 3 bases. Per germline, CDR1 WNHNN and CDR2 SYGVQD (reference sequence).

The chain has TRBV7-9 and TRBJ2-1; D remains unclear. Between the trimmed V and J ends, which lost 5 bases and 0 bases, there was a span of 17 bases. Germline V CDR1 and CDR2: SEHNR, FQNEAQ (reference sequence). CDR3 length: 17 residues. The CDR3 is CASSPPLGAVSYNEQFF. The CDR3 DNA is TGTGCCAGCAGCCCGCCTCTAGGCGCGGTCTCCTACAATGAGCAGTTCTTC.

CDR3 region: CASSFGNNYGYTF. CDR3 nucleotides: TGTGCCAGCAGCTTCGGCAACAACTATGGCTACACCTTC. The genes are TRBV7-9 and TRBJ1-2; no clear D gene. The CDR3 contains 13 residues. V was cut by 3 bases and J by 2 bases, with 7 bases left in between. Germline V gene lookup returns CDR1 SEHNR and CDR2 FQNEAQ (reference sequence).

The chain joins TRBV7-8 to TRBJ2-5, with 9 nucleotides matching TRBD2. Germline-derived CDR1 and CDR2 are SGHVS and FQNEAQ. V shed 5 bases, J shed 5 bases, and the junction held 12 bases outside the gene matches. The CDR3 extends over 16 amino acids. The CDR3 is CASSPRTSGLGETQYF. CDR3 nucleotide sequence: TGTGCCAGCAGCCCGAGAACTAGCGGGTTGGGGGAGACCCAGTACTTC.

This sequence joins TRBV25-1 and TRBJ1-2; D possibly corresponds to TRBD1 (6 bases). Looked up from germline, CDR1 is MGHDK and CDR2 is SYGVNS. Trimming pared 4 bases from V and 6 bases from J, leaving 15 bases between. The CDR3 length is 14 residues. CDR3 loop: CASSGPGGADGYTF. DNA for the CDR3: TGTGCCAGCAGTGGACCGGGGGGGGCGGATGGCTACACCTTC.

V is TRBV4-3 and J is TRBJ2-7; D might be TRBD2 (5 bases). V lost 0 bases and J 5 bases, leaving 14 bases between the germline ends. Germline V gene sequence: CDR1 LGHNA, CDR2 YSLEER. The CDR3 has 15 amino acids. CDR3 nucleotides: TGCGCCAGCAGCCAAGAGATCGTTCCCGGGGACGAGCAGTACTTC. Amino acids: CASSQEIVPGDEQYF.

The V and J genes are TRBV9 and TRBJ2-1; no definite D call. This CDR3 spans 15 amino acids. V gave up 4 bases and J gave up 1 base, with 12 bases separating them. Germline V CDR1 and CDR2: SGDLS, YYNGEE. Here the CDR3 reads CASSPRKLSYNEQFF. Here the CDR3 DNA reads TGTGCCAGCAGCCCCCGTAAGTTGTCCTACAATGAGCAGTTCTTC.